This is a list of T cell receptor beta chains from one sample in a study of T cells in Graves' hyperthyroidism and ophthalmopathy. Each CDR3 protein gets one entry after TCRdb re-called the multiplex PCR reads with MiXCR. The sample lists 500,000 or so distinct CDR3 sequences; under 20% were seen once. What was sequenced was blood. These receptors originate from a woman younger than 35 with Graves' ophthalmopathy. The CDR3 runs from the conserved cysteine through the conserved F or W. A D gene is named only where the DNA matches it firmly. Some rows mark clone size as missing; the rest say once, few, many or name a class of expanded clone.

TRBV6-1	.	TRBJ2-6	many	CASSRQGANVLTF	TGTGCCAGCAGTCGACAGGGGGCCAACGTCCTGACTTTC
TRBV2	TRBD2	TRBJ2-1	many	CASSPGLDYYNEQFF	TGTGCCAGCAGTCCGGGACTAGACTATTACAATGAGCAGTTCTTC
TRBV9	.	TRBJ2-3	few	CASSVEGVLSTDTQYF	TGTGCCAGCAGCGTAGAGGGAGTGCTGAGCACAGATACGCAGTATTTT
TRBV7-3	.	TRBJ2-1	few	CASSSTRGRGDEQFF	TGTGCCAGCAGCTCAACTCGTGGCAGAGGGGATGAGCAGTTCTTC
TRBV6-1	TRBD2	TRBJ2-3	many	CASSPLAGDGTDTQYF	TGTGCCAGCAGTCCGCTAGCGGGGGACGGCACAGATACGCAGTATTTT
TRBV27	TRBD2	TRBJ2-5	.	CASSLTLAGEQETQYF	TGTGCCAGCAGTTTAACCCTAGCGGGGGAGCAAGAGACCCAGTACTTC
TRBV11-2	TRBD2	TRBJ2-3	.	CASFLGVAGADTQYF	TGTGCCAGCTTCCTAGGGGTAGCGGGAGCAGATACGCAGTATTTT
TRBV6-1	TRBD1	TRBJ2-1	.	CASSRSGTGGGEQFF	TGTGCCAGCAGTCGTTCCGGGACAGGGGGCGGTGAGCAGTTCTTC
TRBV27	TRBD1	TRBJ2-7	.	CASSETGAGSYEQYF	TGTGCCAGCAGTGAAACAGGGGCGGGCTCCTACGAGCAGTACTTC
TRBV27	TRBD2	TRBJ2-3	.	CASSLLAGDTQYF	TGTGCCAGCAGTTTATTAGCGGGAGATACGCAGTATTTT
TRBV6-1	.	TRBJ2-5	.	CASREALAGTQYF	TGTGCCAGCAGGGAGGCTTTGGCAGGGACCCAGTACTTC
TRBV30	TRBD1	TRBJ1-2	many	CAWKETGRNYGYTF	TGTGCCTGGAAAGAGACAGGGCGAAACTATGGCTACACCTTC
TRBV5-4	.	TRBJ2-1	.	CASSLRTSPNEQFF	TGTGCCAGCAGCTTGAGGACTTCACCTAATGAGCAGTTCTTC
TRBV7-2	.	TRBJ2-7	many	CASSPDFSSYEQYF	TGTGCCAGCAGCCCTGACTTCAGCTCCTACGAGCAGTACTTC
TRBV6-1	.	TRBJ2-1	few	CASRDPQVSLLNEQFF	TGTGCCAGCAGAGACCCACAGGTATCCCTGCTCAATGAGCAGTTCTTC
TRBV4-1	.	TRBJ1-1	.	CASSQEGPGTEAFF	TGCGCCAGCAGCCAAGAGGGGCCGGGCACTGAAGCTTTCTTT
TRBV4-2	.	TRBJ2-5	few	CASSQPGEGETQYF	TGTGCCAGCAGCCAACCGGGGGAAGGGGAGACCCAGTACTTC
TRBV20-1	.	TRBJ2-7	.	CSARDFEQYF	TGCAGTGCCCGGGACTTCGAGCAGTACTTC
TRBV4-1	.	TRBJ2-7	once	CASSPREAIYEQYF	TGCGCCAGCAGCCCCCGGGAAGCAATTTACGAGCAGTACTTC
TRBV28	TRBD1	TRBJ2-5	many	CASSLRTGGETQYF	TGTGCCAGCAGTTTAAGGACAGGGGGCGAGACCCAGTACTTC
TRBV6-1	.	TRBJ2-7	few	CASSRSGDEQYF	TGTGCCAGCAGTCGCTCGGGGGACGAGCAGTACTTC
TRBV6-2/TRBV6-3	.	TRBJ2-3	many	CATARSTDTQYF	TGTGCCACAGCCCGGAGCACAGATACGCAGTATTTT
TRBV29-1	.	TRBJ2-7	.	CSVAKGTYEQYF	TGCAGCGTTGCCAAGGGTACCTACGAGCAGTACTTC
TRBV7-9	.	TRBJ1-5	few	CASSFGVKGPQHF	TGTGCCAGCAGCTTCGGGGTGAAAGGTCCCCAGCATTTT
TRBV9	TRBD1	TRBJ1-5	.	CASSDGQGLDQPQHF	TGTGCCAGCAGCGACGGACAGGGGCTGGACCAGCCCCAGCATTTT
TRBV20-1	TRBD2	TRBJ2-5	many	CSARRVAGGPAETQYF	TGCAGTGCTAGGCGGGTAGCGGGGGGGCCCGCAGAGACCCAGTACTTC
TRBV28	TRBD1	TRBJ2-1	many	CASSSPGQYNEQFF	TGTGCCAGCAGTTCACCGGGACAGTACAATGAGCAGTTCTTC
TRBV5-1	TRBD2	TRBJ2-2	.	CASHPREGLTGELFF	TGCGCCAGCCACCCACGGGAGGGCCTTACCGGGGAGCTGTTTTTT
TRBV5-1	TRBD1	TRBJ1-2	many	CASSLGQGANYGYTF	TGCGCCAGCAGCTTGGGACAGGGCGCTAACTATGGCTACACCTTC
TRBV5-4	.	TRBJ1-1	.	CASSLQGGRMNTEAFF	TGTGCCAGCAGCTTGCAAGGGGGTCGTATGAACACTGAAGCTTTCTTT
TRBV6-1	TRBD1	TRBJ2-1	many	CASSAPGQFYNEQFF	TGTGCCAGCAGTGCACCGGGACAGTTTTACAATGAGCAGTTCTTC
TRBV3-1	TRBD1	TRBJ2-1	few	CASSQNRGLGNEQFF	TGTGCCAGCAGCCAAAACAGGGGGCTCGGTAATGAGCAGTTCTTC
TRBV6-2/TRBV6-3	.	TRBJ2-3	few	CASRIGSGYTDTQYF	TGTGCCAGCAGGATAGGAAGTGGGTACACAGATACGCAGTATTTT
TRBV12-5	TRBD1	TRBJ1-5	many	CASGPGQGGQPQHF	TGTGCTAGTGGTCCTGGACAGGGCGGGCAGCCCCAGCATTTT
TRBV10-3	TRBD2	TRBJ2-7	few	CAIAGTSSDEQYF	TGTGCCATTGCCGGGACTAGCAGTGACGAGCAGTACTTC
TRBV6-1	.	TRBJ2-3	many	CASSVEGGGADTQYF	TGTGCCAGCAGTGTTGAGGGGGGGGGTGCAGATACGCAGTATTTT
TRBV20-1	.	TRBJ1-5	few	CSAIPAGRQPQHF	TGCAGTGCTATTCCGGCAGGGCGGCAGCCCCAGCATTTT
TRBV7-9	TRBD2	TRBJ2-1	few	CASSQTSGGFSYNEQFF	TGTGCCAGCAGCCAAACTAGCGGGGGGTTCTCCTACAATGAGCAGTTCTTC
TRBV5-1	TRBD1	TRBJ2-2	few	CASSPGQGATGELFF	TGCGCCAGCAGCCCGGGACAGGGGGCCACCGGGGAGCTGTTTTTT
TRBV5-6	TRBD1	TRBJ2-7	.	CASSSQDRGIYEQYF	TGTGCCAGCAGCTCTCAGGACAGGGGGATCTACGAGCAGTACTTC
TRBV12-3/TRBV12-4	.	TRBJ1-6	many	CASSAAWDVNSPLHF	TGTGCCAGCAGCGCCGCCTGGGACGTCAATTCACCCCTCCACTTT
TRBV15	.	TRBJ2-7	.	CATSRDLGGTRYEQYF	TGTGCCACCAGCAGAGATCTAGGAGGGACTCGTTACGAGCAGTACTTC
TRBV20-1	.	TRBJ2-3	many	CSAPPSGADTQYF	TGCAGTGCTCCCCCGAGTGGGGCAGATACGCAGTATTTT
TRBV12-5	.	TRBJ1-1	many	CASGLYSLNTEAFF	TGTGCTAGTGGTTTGTATTCTCTGAACACTGAAGCTTTCTTT
TRBV10-2	.	TRBJ2-2	many	CASSEDDLLGARTGELFF	TGCGCCAGCAGTGAAGACGACTTATTGGGGGCCCGCACCGGGGAGCTGTTTTTT
TRBV28	TRBD2	TRBJ2-5	few	CASSSPSGAQETQYF	TGTGCCAGCAGTTCACCTAGCGGGGCACAAGAGACCCAGTACTTC
TRBV30	.	TRBJ1-1	.	CAWTGRADTEAFF	TGTGCCTGGACAGGGAGGGCCGACACTGAAGCTTTCTTT